The 17 T cell receptor beta chains in this list originate from one sample, sequenced in a study of T cells in Graves' hyperthyroidism and ophthalmopathy. Amplification yielded TCR beta CDR3 regions, with RNA transcripts as the source. In the first-round RT-PCR of the TCR CDR3, the HTBI primer set was used. TCRdb itself ran the multiplex PCR reads through MiXCR, one entry per CDR3 protein. The data contain a few hundred thousand distinct CDR3 sequences, approximately 16% of them seen just once; the ten biggest clones take up more than 3%. Sequenced material: blood. These receptors came from a woman between 40 and 55 years old with Graves' ophthalmopathy.

In its sample, this clonotype was seen a few times. The chain employs TRBV5-1 and TRBJ2-5; D remains unclear. V was trimmed by 4 bases and J by 0 bases, leaving 16 bases between them. The CDR3 extends over 16 amino acids. Germline assignment: CDR1 SGHRS and CDR2 YFSETQ. As DNA, the CDR3 is TGCGCCAGCAGCGGGATGACGATTGGGTACCAAGAGACCCAGTACTTC. Translated, it gives CASSGMTIGYQETQYF.

CDR3 sequence reads: CASSRGRGRRTDTQYF. Here the CDR3 DNA reads TGTGCCAGCAGCCGAGGTCGGGGGCGCCGTACAGATACGCAGTATTTT. This chain uses TRBV2 with TRBJ2-3, with D possibly called TRBD1 or TRBD2 (6 bases each). The CDR3 has 16 residues. V lost 6 bases to trimming and J lost 3 bases, with 19 bases between them. From germline, CDR1 is SNHLY and CDR2 FYNNEI.

This clonotype occurred many times. The chain joins TRBV12-3 or TRBV12-4 to TRBJ1-1, with a weak D call TRBD1 (6 bases). V lost 7 bases and J 2 bases, leaving 20 bases between the germline ends. CDR3 length equals 16 residues. The CDR3: CASKPRGGAGNTEAFF. In DNA form, the CDR3 reads TGTGCCAGCAAACCTCGGGGGGGGGCGGGAAACACTGAAGCTTTCTTT.

The chain has TRBV10-2 and TRBJ2-1, with D perhaps matching TRBD1 or TRBD2 (6 bases each). Per germline, CDR1 WSHSY and CDR2 SAAADI. The CDR3 runs to 17 residues. The V and J ends lost 3 bases and 0 bases respectively, with 15 bases between them. This chain's CDR3 is CASSERGAASSYNEQFF. The CDR3 DNA is TGCGCCAGCAGTGAAAGGGGGGCGGCCAGCTCCTACAATGAGCAGTTCTTC.

A few counts support this clonotype. This chain uses TRBV6-5 with TRBJ2-3, with 9 bases that match TRBD2. J lost 4 bases, V lost 0 bases, and 5 bases had no gene match. The CDR3 covers 16 residues. The germline V gene encodes CDR1 MNHEY and CDR2 SVGAGI. The CDR3 here is CASSYSMVAGADTQYF. The CDR3 coding sequence is TGTGCCAGCAGTTACTCGATGGTAGCGGGGGCAGATACGCAGTATTTT.

CDR3 in amino acids: CSARQGSANEQFF. CDR3 sequence (DNA): TGCAGCGCCCGACAGGGTTCGGCTAATGAGCAGTTCTTC. The chain carries TRBV29-1 and TRBJ2-1; 7 nucleotides align to TRBD1. Germline V CDR1 and CDR2: SQVTM, ANQGSEA. V lost 7 bases to trimming and J lost 7 bases; unmatched junction nucleotides: 10. CDR3 size: 13 residues.

V is TRBV30 and J is TRBJ2-2; maybe TRBD2 (6 bases). CDR1 is GTSNPN, CDR2 SVGIG, per germline (reference sequence). This CDR3 spans 14 amino acids. Trimming removed 2 bases from V and 6 bases from J, with 13 bases in between. CDR3 nucleotides: TGTGCCTGGAGTTTCGGGGGTCGACCCGGGGAGCTGTTTTTT. Residues: CAWSFGGRPGELFF. Full variable domain (outside the CDR3, taken from reference TRBV30 and TRBJ2-2): SQTIHQWPATLVQPVGSPLSLECTVEGTSNPNLYWYRQAAGRGLQLLFYSVGIGQISSEVPQNLSASRPQDRQFILSSKKLLLSDSGFYLCAWSFGGRPGELFFGEGSRLTVL.

In its sample, this clonotype was seen a few times. The V call is TRBV10-2, the J call TRBJ1-2, with a tentative D call TRBD1 (5 bases). CDR3 length: 15 residues. From germline, CDR1 is WSHSY and CDR2 SAAADI. V lost 2 bases and J 2 bases, leaving 12 bases between the germline ends. The CDR3 loop reads CASSEPGGENYGYTF. The DNA for the CDR3 is TGCGCCAGCAGTGAGCCGGGGGGGGAAAACTATGGCTACACCTTC.

The chain combines TRBV5-1 with TRBJ1-5, with a possible D match to TRBD1 (5 bases). Germline CDR1 is SGHRS and CDR2 is YFSETQ. The CDR3 sequence is 13 residues long. V was shortened by 4 bases and J by 7 bases, with 12 bases between the two germline ends. The CDR3 region has the DNA TGCGCCAGCAGCGTGGGACTTGGCCAGCCCCAGCATTTT. It translates to CASSVGLGQPQHF.

The sample holds a few counts of this clonotype. The V and J genes are TRBV7-9 and TRBJ2-1; 13 positions match TRBD2. The CDR3 runs 16 residues. V was pared by 1 base and J by 6 bases, with 3 bases of the junction left unmatched. Germline V gene sequence: CDR1 SEHNR, CDR2 FQNEAQ (reference sequence). This CDR3 reads CASSLGTSGRVNEQFF. CDR3 sequence (DNA): TGTGCCAGCAGCTTAGGCACTAGCGGGAGGGTCAATGAGCAGTTCTTC.

This clonotype was counted ten times or more. The J gene is TRBJ2-5, the V gene TRBV12-3 or TRBV12-4; TRBD2 is a possible D gene (6 bases). This CDR3 region has 14 residues. The V gene lost 2 bases and the J gene lost 3 bases, with 10 bases spanning the gap. CDR3 sequence: CASSLSGGKETQYF. CDR3 DNA: TGTGCCAGCAGTTTAAGTGGCGGGAAAGAGACCCAGTACTTC.

This clonotype came up a few times. This chain uses TRBV7-2 with TRBJ2-1; D is perhaps TRBD2 (5 bases). This CDR3 region has 15 residues. The V and J ends lost 4 bases and 3 bases respectively, with 13 bases between them. Germline V CDR1 and CDR2: SGHTA, FQGNSA. DNA of the CDR3: TGTGCCAGCAGCTCCCGAGTGGCGGGCTACAATGAGCAGTTCTTC. Its translation is CASSSRVAGYNEQFF.

This chain connects TRBV27 to TRBJ2-7; D gene unclear. The CDR3 covers 13 residues. Germline CDR1 and CDR2: MNHEY and SMNVEV (reference sequence). Trimming took 6 bases from V and 6 from J, leaving 15 bases between them. This CDR3 reads CASRKITALEQYF. CDR3 DNA sequence: TGTGCCAGCAGGAAGATTACAGCACTCGAGCAGTACTTC.

This clonotype has just a few counts. The genes are TRBV20-1 and TRBJ2-3, with D uncertain. The CDR3 loop spans 12 amino acids. V gave up 4 bases and J gave up 3 bases, with 8 bases separating them. Germline V CDR1 and CDR2: DFQATT, SNEGSKA (reference sequence). Here the CDR3 reads CSAKVITDTQYF. DNA of the CDR3: TGCAGTGCTAAGGTTATAACAGATACGCAGTATTTT.

This clonotype was counted many times. The J gene is TRBJ1-5, the V gene TRBV2; 8 bases are a match to TRBD1. V shed 4 bases and J 6 bases; nucleotides not matched to a gene: 5. CDR1 is SNHLY and CDR2 is FYNNEI in the germline V gene. The CDR3 is 14 residues long. This chain's CDR3 is CASSGGQDGQPQHF. The CDR3 nucleotides are TGTGCCAGCAGTGGGGGACAGGACGGTCAGCCCCAGCATTTT.

This clonotype has only a few counts. The chain employs TRBV9 and TRBJ2-3; D is undetermined. V lost 0 bases and J 6 bases, leaving 11 bases between the germline ends. The CDR3 has 14 amino acids. Looked up from germline, CDR1 is SGDLS and CDR2 is YYNGEE. In nucleotides, the CDR3 is TGTGCCAGCAGCGTAGACGGTTTCACGGATACGCAGTATTTT. It specifies CASSVDGFTDTQYF.

In its sample, this clonotype was seen many times. The chain combines TRBV12-3 or TRBV12-4 with TRBJ2-1, with 10 bases fitting TRBD2. V gave up 2 bases and J gave up 6 bases; unmatched junction bases: 10. This CDR3 is 17 amino acids long. CDR3 coding DNA: TGTGCCAGCAGTTTACCCCCTGCTAGCGGGGGCCCCAATGAGCAGTTCTTC. It translates to CASSLPPASGGPNEQFF.